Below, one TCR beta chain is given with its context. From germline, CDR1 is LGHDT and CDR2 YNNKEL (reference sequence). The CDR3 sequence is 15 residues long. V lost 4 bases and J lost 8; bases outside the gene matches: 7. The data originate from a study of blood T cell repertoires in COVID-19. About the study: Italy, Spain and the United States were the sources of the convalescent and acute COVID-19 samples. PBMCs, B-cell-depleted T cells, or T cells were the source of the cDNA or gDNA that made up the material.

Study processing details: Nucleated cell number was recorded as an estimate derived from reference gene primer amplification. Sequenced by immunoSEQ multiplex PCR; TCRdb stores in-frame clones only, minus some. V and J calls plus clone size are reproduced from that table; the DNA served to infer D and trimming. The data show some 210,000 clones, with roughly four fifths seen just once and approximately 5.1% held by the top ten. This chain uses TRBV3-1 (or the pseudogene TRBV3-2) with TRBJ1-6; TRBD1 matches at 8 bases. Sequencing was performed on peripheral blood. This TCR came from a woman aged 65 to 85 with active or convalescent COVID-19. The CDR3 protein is CASSPGQGIHSPLHF. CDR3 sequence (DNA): TGTGCCAGCAGCCCCGGACAGGGAATACATTCACCCCTCCACTTT.